The sequence of this T cell receptor (beta chain) was determined in a study of cytomegalovirus exposure and HLA in healthy donors. Study information: A subsequent analysis reported that the approximately 120 validation repertoires were produced on the same platform that had also been used for the roughly 700 first-cohort repertoires. Study-wide points: It was reportedly the case that the classifier diagnosed cytomegalovirus status with high specificity and sensitivity. Within the approximately 130 validation repertoires, first-cohort TCR clusters tended to co-occur, according to a later analysis.

Some clones are missing from TCRdb's copy, which holds only in-frame ones; the method was immunoSEQ multiplex PCR. The top ten hold roughly 6.5% of the sample, which has about 190,000 clones, around four fifths seen once. Regarding this clone: Antigen specificity is unknown.

What was sequenced was PBMCs. This clonotype was obtained from a man aged 18 to 35 in good health and CMV-seropositive.

CDR3 nucleotides: TGTGCCAGCAGCCTTGGGACTAGCGGGAAAAGCACAGATACGCAGTATTTT. Translation gives CASSLGTSGKSTDTQYF. J is TRBJ2-3 and V is TRBV11-2; 13 nucleotides line up with TRBD2. After removal of 5 bases from V and 0 bases from J, the junction contained 5 bases not matched to a gene. The germline V gene has CDR1 SGHAT and CDR2 FQNNGV. The CDR3 consists of 17 residues.